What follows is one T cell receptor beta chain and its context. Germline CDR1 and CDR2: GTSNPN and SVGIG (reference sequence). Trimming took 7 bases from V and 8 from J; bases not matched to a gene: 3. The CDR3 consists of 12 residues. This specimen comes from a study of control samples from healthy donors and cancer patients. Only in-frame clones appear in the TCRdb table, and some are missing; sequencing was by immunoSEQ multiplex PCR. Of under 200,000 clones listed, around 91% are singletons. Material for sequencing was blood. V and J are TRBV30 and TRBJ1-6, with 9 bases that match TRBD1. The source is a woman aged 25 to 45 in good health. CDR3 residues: CASDRGDSPLHF. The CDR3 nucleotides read TGTGCCTCGGACAGGGGTGATTCACCCCTCCACTTT.